These 15 T cell receptor beta chains came from one sample sequenced in a study of T cells after yellow fever vaccination. TCRdb recomputed calls from the 5' RACE reads with MiXCR, one row per CDR3 protein. The data show some 300,000 distinct CDR3 sequences, with around 10% seen just once and 3% to 3.5% held by the top ten. The sequencing here drew on CD4+ T cells sorted from PBMCs, taken 45 days after the yellow fever booster vaccination. Receptors were obtained from a man younger than 35 who received the YFV17D yellow fever vaccine.

The J gene is TRBJ2-1, the V gene TRBV29-1; the D call may be TRBD1 or TRBD2 (5 bases each). Trimming shortened V by 8 bases and J by 4 bases, and 12 bases separated the two germline ends. CDR3 length: 12 residues. Germline V gene sequence: CDR1 SQVTM, CDR2 ANQGSEA. CDR3 sequence reads: CSSGTEYNEQFF. In nucleotides, the CDR3 is TGCAGCTCCGGGACGGAGTACAATGAGCAGTTCTTC.

This clonotype was observed a handful of times. The chain couples TRBV5-1 to TRBJ2-3; the D is unclear. Germline values: CDR1 SGHRS, CDR2 YFSETQ. This CDR3 is 14 amino acids long. Trimming took off 3 bases at V and 2 bases at J, with 10 bases between the two ends. CDR3 protein: CASSSNPVTDTQYF. The CDR3 DNA sequence: TGCGCCAGCAGCTCCAACCCCGTCACAGATACGCAGTATTTT. Full variable domain (missing parts from reference TRBV5-1 and TRBJ2-3): KAGVTQTPRYLIKTRGQQVTLSCSPISGHRSVSWYQQTPGQGLQFLFEYFSETQRNKGNFPGRFSGRQFSNSRSEMNVSTLELGDSALYLCASSSNPVTDTQYFGPGTRLTVL.

This clonotype was recorded a few times. The chain combines TRBV5-1 with TRBJ2-3, with a weak D call TRBD1 (5 bases). Germline V gives CDR1 SGHRS, CDR2 YFSETQ. CDR3 length equals 16 residues. Deletions cut 4 bases from V and 0 bases from J, with 15 bases between. CDR3 region: CASSLDSIRSTDTQYF. CDR3 nucleotides: TGCGCCAGCAGCCTCGACAGCATCCGAAGCACAGATACGCAGTATTTT.

This clonotype was seen at least ten times. The rearrangement joins TRBV20-1 to TRBJ2-7, with 12 positions matching TRBD1. With 6 bases clipped from V and 4 bases from J, the junction kept 10 bases outside the gene matches. Germline V gives CDR1 DFQATT, CDR2 SNEGSKA (reference sequence). The CDR3 is 15 amino acids. The CDR3 is CSAQPGQGAWYEQYV. CDR3 DNA: TGCAGTGCGCAGCCGGGACAGGGGGCTTGGTACGAGCAGTACGTC.

This clonotype was recorded at least ten times. The rearrangement links TRBV20-1 to TRBJ2-4; TRBD2 might be the D (6 bases). The CDR3 is 16 residues long. CDR1 and CDR2 from the germline V gene are DFQATT and SNEGSKA (reference sequence). V was cut by 6 bases and J by 0 bases, with 18 bases left in between. The CDR3 region is CSAQIGAGLAKNIQYF. CDR3 sequence (DNA): TGCAGTGCCCAGATAGGGGCGGGGCTAGCCAAAAACATTCAGTACTTC.

There are a few counts of this clonotype. The chain uses TRBV7-2 and TRBJ1-6, with D maybe TRBD1 (6 bases). Trimming left V 6 bases short and J 15 bases short, with 27 bases between. Germline V gene sequence: CDR1 SGHTA, CDR2 FQGNSA. CDR3 size: 16 residues. This chain's CDR3 is CASSAGGGGPVDGLHF. CDR3 nucleotide sequence: TGTGCCAGCAGTGCCGGCGGGGGGGGCCCGGTCGACGGCCTCCACTTT.

The genes are TRBV30 and TRBJ1-6, with D unclear. The CDR3 length is 15 residues. V dropped 4 bases and J dropped 10 bases, with 20 bases sitting between them. Germline V lookup: CDR1 GTSNPN, CDR2 SVGIG (reference sequence). CDR3 DNA sequence: TGTGCCTGGACCATTACGAGATCCGCAAGCTCACCCCTCCACTTT. Translated: CAWTITRSASSPLHF. Combining the CDR3 with reference TRBV30 and TRBJ1-6 gives the whole variable domain SQTIHQWPATLVQPVGSPLSLECTVEGTSNPNLYWYRQAAGRGLQLLFYSVGIGQISSEVPQNLSASRPQDRQFILSSKKLLLSDSGFYLCAWTITRSASSPLHFGNGTRLTVT.

V is TRBV20-1 and J is TRBJ2-7; possibly TRBD2 for D (6 bases). The CDR3 sequence is 11 residues long. Germline V gene lookup returns CDR1 DFQATT and CDR2 SNEGSKA (reference sequence). The DNA of the CDR3 is TGCAGCGCGGGACTTTCCTACGAGCAGTACTTC. The encoded protein is CSAGLSYEQYF.

This clonotype was recorded at least ten times. The chain employs TRBV5-1 and TRBJ2-1, with 10 bases fitting TRBD1. J gave up 8 bases and V 7 bases, and 9 bases lay outside the gene matches. The CDR3 loop spans 14 amino acids. The germline V gene has CDR1 SGHRS and CDR2 YFSETQ. DNA for the CDR3: TGCGCCAGCGGACGACAGGGGGCCAGTGATGAGCAGTTCTTC. Protein sequence: CASGRQGASDEQFF.

This clonotype turned up a few times. The rearrangement uses TRBV24-1 and TRBJ2-3, with 8 bases lining up with TRBD2. CDR1 and CDR2 from the germline V gene are KGHDR and SFDVKD. This CDR3 region has 13 residues. V shed 9 bases, J shed 0 bases, and the junction held 1 base outside the gene matches. The chain's CDR3 is CATSGGSTDTQYF. Here the CDR3 DNA reads TGTGCCACCTCGGGGGGGAGCACAGATACGCAGTATTTT.

The chain has TRBV25-1 and TRBJ1-1; 9 positions match TRBD1. Looked up from germline, CDR1 is MGHDK and CDR2 is SYGVNS. The CDR3 extends over 13 amino acids. V lost 4 bases to trimming and J lost 7 bases; unmatched junction nucleotides: 4. CDR3 in amino acids: CASSGTGVGEAFF. The CDR3 bases are TGTGCCAGCAGTGGGACAGGGGTGGGTGAAGCTTTCTTT. The entire variable domain, with the rest obtained from reference TRBV25-1 and TRBJ1-1, is as follows: EADIYQTPRYLVIGTGKKITLECSQTMGHDKMYWYQQDPGMELHLIHYSYGVNSTEKGDLSSESTVSRIRTEHFPLTLESARPSHTSQYLCASSGTGVGEAFFGQGTRLTVV.

J is TRBJ2-1 and V is TRBV2; D might be TRBD2 (6 bases). The CDR3 runs to 11 residues. Germline V lookup: CDR1 SNHLY, CDR2 FYNNEI. V was shortened by 4 bases and J by 15 bases, with 13 bases between the two germline ends. The CDR3 loop reads CASSAGSGMFF. CDR3 in DNA: TGTGCCAGCAGTGCTGGTAGCGGCATGTTCTTC.

This clonotype was detected ten times or more. This chain links TRBV7-6 with TRBJ2-2; 8 bases align to TRBD2. V trimming: 1 base; J trimming: 8 bases; junction bases outside the gene matches: 12. CDR1 is SGHVS and CDR2 is FNYEAQ in the germline V gene. This CDR3 has 17 residues. The CDR3 region has the DNA TGTGCCAGCAGCTTAGGGCGGGGACTAGTCTTATCTGGGGAGCTGTTTTTT. Amino acids: CASSLGRGLVLSGELFF.

This clonotype was found a few times. The rearrangement uses TRBV4-1 and TRBJ2-1; TRBD2 is a possible D gene (6 bases). This CDR3 is 17 amino acids long. The germline CDR1 and CDR2 sequences are MGHRA and YSYEKL. The V end lost 4 bases, the J end lost 3 bases, and 19 bases lay between the germline ends. CDR3: CASSPGTFFGSYNEQFF. The CDR3 nucleotides read TGCGCCAGCAGCCCCGGCACTTTTTTCGGGAGCTACAATGAGCAGTTCTTC.

The chain uses TRBV18 and TRBJ2-2; 11 bases line up with TRBD1. V lost 3 bases, J lost 6 bases, and 6 bases stayed unmatched. CDR3 size: 16 residues. CDR1 KGHSH and CDR2 LQKENI come from the germline V gene. This chain's CDR3 is CASSPSWTGGSGELFF. Written as DNA, the CDR3 is TGTGCCAGCTCACCCAGCTGGACAGGGGGCTCCGGGGAGCTGTTTTTT.